The sequence of this T cell receptor (beta chain) was determined in a study of shared clonotypes between healthy human individuals. Study background: Donors had three CD4 naive, three CD4 memory, two CD8 naive and one CD8 memory plate apiece.

The assay used deep level. In the authors' methods: With immunoSEQ giving junction-only sequences and no quality scores, filtering differed. Profiling relied on immunoSEQ multiplex PCR, and the TCRdb table lists in-frame clones only, not all of them. From that table come the V and J calls and clone size; the DNA was used to work out D and trimming. Of around 100,000 clones in the sample, more than 65% were seen once. Details on this clone: Its specificity is not known.

V dropped 4 bases and J dropped 11; count of bases not matched to a gene: 6. The CDR3 sequence is 12 residues long. The germline gives CDR1 SGHNT, CDR2 YYREEE (reference sequence). Study outcomes and limitations: The expectation was that sequencing depth would affect clonotype sharing among donors.

This TCR came from a woman aged 30 to 39 in good health. This chain uses TRBV5-4 with TRBJ1-2; 9 nucleotides agree with TRBD1. The source material was memory CD8+ T cells sorted from blood. Subset reported: CD45RO+ cells pooled with CCR7-negative TemRA cells. This CDR3 is CASSATGGRYTF. CDR3 bases: TGTGCCAGCAGCGCGACAGGGGGGAGATACACCTTC.